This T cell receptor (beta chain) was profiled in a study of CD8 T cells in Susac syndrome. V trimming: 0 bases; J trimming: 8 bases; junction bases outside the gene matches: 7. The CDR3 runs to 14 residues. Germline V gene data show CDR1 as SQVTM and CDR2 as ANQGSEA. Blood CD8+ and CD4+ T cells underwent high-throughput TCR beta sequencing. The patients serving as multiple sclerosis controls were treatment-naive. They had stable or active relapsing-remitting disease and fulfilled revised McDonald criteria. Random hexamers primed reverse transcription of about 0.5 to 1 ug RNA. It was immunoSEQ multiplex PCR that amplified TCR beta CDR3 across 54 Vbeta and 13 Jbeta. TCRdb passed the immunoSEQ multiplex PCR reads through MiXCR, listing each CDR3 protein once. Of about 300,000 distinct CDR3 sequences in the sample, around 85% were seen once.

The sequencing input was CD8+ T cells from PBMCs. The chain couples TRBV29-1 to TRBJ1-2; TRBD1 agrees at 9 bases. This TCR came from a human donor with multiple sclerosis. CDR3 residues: CSVEDRDRVFGYTF. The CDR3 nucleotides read TGCAGCGTTGAAGACCGGGACAGGGTCTTCGGCTACACCTTC.